This TCR beta chain was obtained from a study of chemoradiotherapy in HPV16-positive cancers. Profiled with immunoSEQ multiplex PCR; TCRdb holds only in-frame clones, not every one. The repertoire holds over 20,000 clones, around 67% seen once, with 2% to 3% in the top ten. Losses at the gene ends were 0 bases for V and 3 bases for J; bases not matched to a gene: 6. Per germline, CDR1 WNHNN and CDR2 SYGVQD (reference sequence). The CDR3 extends over 16 amino acids. This specimen was acquired from a patient who underwent chemoradiotherapy. The sequence was obtained from a human donor with HPV-associated anogenital cancer. The gene calls are TRBV10-1 and TRBJ2-5; 8 positions match TRBD1. This chain's CDR3 is CASSESYRTGKETQYF. The DNA for the CDR3 is TGCGCCAGCAGTGAGTCGTATAGGACAGGGAAAGAGACCCAGTACTTC.